This entry lists 18 T cell receptor beta chains sequenced from one sample in a study of neurological immune-mediated disorders (dated by TCRdb to the late 2010s). Preparation of the library involved 5' RACE. TCRdb shows the sequencer as Illumina HiSeq 2500. The public reads were reanalyzed by TCRdb: fastp trimming at Q25, MiXCR alignment, in-frame beta chains only. Merged by CDR3 protein, the rows form single entries marked with the most common genes and DNA. A total of about 20,000 distinct CDR3 sequences appear in this sample, roughly 15% of them only once. The ten largest clones represent 15% of the sample. Sequenced sample: PBMCs. These receptor sequences come from a female donor with HTLV-1-associated myelopathy (HAM/TSP).

This clonotype was found many times. The rearrangement uses TRBV6-6 and TRBJ2-1, with 16 positions matching TRBD2. Losses at the gene ends were 6 bases for V and 0 bases for J; bases not matched to a gene: 2. Per germline, CDR1 MNHNY and CDR2 SVGAGI (reference sequence). The CDR3 is made up of 17 amino acids. In nucleotides, the CDR3 is TGTGCCAGCAGGGGACTAGCGGGAGGGAGCTCCTACAATGAGCAGTTCTTC. Encoded protein: CASRGLAGGSSYNEQFF.

This clonotype is deemed medium-sized. The rearrangement links TRBV20-1 to TRBJ2-7; D gene ambiguous. The CDR3 covers 14 residues. V was cut by 3 bases and J by 0 bases, with 12 bases left in between. Germline values: CDR1 DFQATT, CDR2 SNEGSKA (reference sequence). CDR3 sequence reads: CSARNALSSYEQYF. In nucleotides, the CDR3 is TGCAGTGCTAGGAACGCCTTGAGCTCCTACGAGCAGTACTTC.

This clonotype was picked up many times. V and J are TRBV5-1 and TRBJ2-5; D possibly matches TRBD1 or TRBD2 (6 bases each). Germline values: CDR1 SGHRS, CDR2 YFSETQ. This CDR3 region has 14 residues. Trimming shortened V by 6 bases and J by 3 bases, and 15 bases separated the two germline ends. CDR3 nucleotide sequence: TGCGCCAGCACCCCGGGGGCGCGGGAAGAGACCCAGTACTTC. Amino acid sequence: CASTPGAREETQYF. Full variable domain (rest looked up from reference TRBV5-1 and TRBJ2-5): KAGVTQTPRYLIKTRGQQVTLSCSPISGHRSVSWYQQTPGQGLQFLFEYFSETQRNKGNFPGRFSGRQFSNSRSEMNVSTLELGDSALYLCASTPGAREETQYFGPGTRLLVL.

This clonotype was counted ten times or more. J is TRBJ1-6 and V is TRBV12-3 or TRBV12-4; D unclear. Trimming removed 2 bases from V and 10 bases from J, with 9 bases in between. CDR3 length: 13 amino acids. Written as DNA, the CDR3 is TGTGCCAGCAGTTTATTCGAGGGCTCACCCCTCCACTTT. This encodes CASSLFEGSPLHF.

This clonotype was seen ten or more times. This chain joins TRBV5-1 and TRBJ1-3, with TRBD1 matching over 11 bases. Germline values: CDR1 SGHRS, CDR2 YFSETQ. With V trimmed by 7 bases and J by 8 bases, 11 bases remained unmatched. This CDR3 contains 15 residues. CDR3 in amino acids: CASSDDGQGAYTIYF. DNA for the CDR3: TGCGCCAGCTCCGATGACGGACAGGGGGCATACACCATATATTTT.

As to this clonotype: One end of the junction fails to match germline, which may point to a read error. The V gene is TRBV28, the J gene TRBJ2-7; no clear D gene. Germline V gene data show CDR1 as MDHEN and CDR2 as SYDVKM. This CDR3 has 15 amino acids. CDR3 residues: CARSSSGPELYEQYF. The CDR3 coding sequence is TGTGCCAGAAGTTCCTCCGGACCGGAACTCTACGAGCAGTACTTC.

The sample holds many counts of this clonotype. This chain links TRBV7-3 with TRBJ2-5; perhaps TRBD1 as D (5 bases). With 2 bases removed from V and 5 bases from J, the gap between germline ends came to 9 bases. The CDR3 has 13 amino acids. Germline CDR1 SGHTA, CDR2 FQGTGA. CDR3 sequence reads: CASSLGAGETQYF. The CDR3 region has the DNA TGTGCCAGCAGCTTAGGGGCAGGGGAGACCCAGTACTTC.

There are many counts of this clonotype. CDR3 sequence: CSAGTSGSTNEQFF. The CDR3 bases are TGCAGTGCCGGGACTAGCGGGAGTACGAATGAGCAGTTCTTC. The chain is built from TRBV20-1 and TRBJ2-1, with 14 nucleotides matching TRBD2. The length of the CDR3 is 14 residues. Per germline, CDR1 DFQATT and CDR2 SNEGSKA (reference sequence). V trimming: 6 bases; J trimming: 7 bases; junction bases outside the gene matches: 5.

Notes on this clonotype: A much larger clone differs by one base, so this may be a read error. This chain joins TRBV27 and TRBJ2-7, with 8 bases lining up with TRBD1. This CDR3 is built from 20 residues. Germline loops: CDR1 MNHEY, CDR2 SMNVEV (reference sequence). CDR3 nucleotide sequence: TGTGTCAGCAGCCCCAACTTTCTCCCTCACCCGGGACAGGCTACCTACGAGCAGTACTTC. It yields the protein CVSSPNFLPHPGQATYEQYF.

Ten or more counts support this clonotype. This sequence joins TRBV20-1 and TRBJ2-1; the D is unclear. Trimming took 3 bases from V and 0 from J, leaving 12 bases between them. Germline CDR1 and CDR2: DFQATT and SNEGSKA (reference sequence). The CDR3 has 15 residues. The CDR3 DNA is TGCAGTGCTAGCTTGCGGAGAACCTCCTACAATGAGCAGTTCTTC. Translation gives CSASLRRTSYNEQFF.

At least ten counts were recorded for this clonotype. The chain is built from TRBV7-2 and TRBJ1-1; weak D call: TRBD1 (5 bases). The CDR3 spans 14 residues. The germline V gene has CDR1 SGHTA and CDR2 FQGNSA. V lost 7 bases to trimming and J lost 4 bases, with 16 bases between them. CDR3 DNA sequence: TGTGCCAGCACCTTGGTCTCTAGGGGCACTGAAGCTTTCTTT. It translates to CASTLVSRGTEAFF.

This clonotype is medium-sized. The V call is TRBV27, the J call TRBJ1-6; perhaps TRBD1 as D (6 bases). The CDR3 is made up of 14 amino acids. CDR1 MNHEY and CDR2 SMNVEV come from the germline V gene (reference sequence). The germline V and J ends were trimmed by 3 bases and 10 bases, with 13 bases remaining between them. CDR3 nucleotide sequence: TGTGCCAGCAGTTTTCCAGGGGCGGGCTCACCCCTCCACTTT. It encodes CASSFPGAGSPLHF.

With respect to this clonotype: A read error may explain this, as a much larger clone is one base away. This CDR3 fails to terminate in the conserved phenylalanine or tryptophan, so it likely reflects a read error. This sequence joins TRBV5-1 and TRBJ2-7, with 9 bases identical to TRBD1. From germline, CDR1 is SGHRS and CDR2 YFSETQ. The CDR3 is 14 residues long. The trim removed 3 bases at V and 2 bases at J, leaving 3 bases unmatched. The CDR3 region has the DNA TGCGCCAGCAGCTCCCGACAGGGGGCCTACGAGCAGTACTTA. Protein sequence: CASSSRQGAYEQYL.

This clonotype was counted ten times or more. The V and J genes are TRBV7-2 and TRBJ1-2; 8 bases align to TRBD1. CDR1 and CDR2 (germline): SGHTA, FQGNSA. Trimming took 1 base from V and 4 from J; bases not matched to a gene: 5. CDR3 length: 15 residues. The CDR3 region has the DNA TGTGCCAGCAGCTTAGGGACAGGGTATAGCTATGGCTACACCTTC. Its protein is CASSLGTGYSYGYTF.

This clonotype occurred many times. This chain uses TRBV29-1 with TRBJ2-3, with TRBD2 matching over 9 bases. Germline CDR1 is SQVTM and CDR2 is ANQGSEA. CDR3 size: 16 residues. V lost 1 base to trimming and J lost 1 base; unmatched junction nucleotides: 6. DNA of the CDR3: TGCAGCGTTGAAGGTGGTGTAGCGGGGGGCACAGATACGCAGTATTTT. Translated: CSVEGGVAGGTDTQYF.

This clonotype has a count of ten or more. This chain joins TRBV4-2 and TRBJ2-7, with 7 nucleotides matching TRBD2. The CDR3 is 16 residues long. The J segment lost 2 bases and the V segment lost 0 bases, leaving 7 bases of the junction unmatched. CDR1 and CDR2 (germline): LGHNA, YNFKEQ. CDR3 residues: CASSQDTAGWTYEQYF. As DNA, the CDR3 is TGTGCCAGCAGCCAAGATACAGCGGGGTGGACCTACGAGCAGTACTTC.

In its sample, this clonotype was seen many times. The rearrangement joins TRBV20-1 to TRBJ2-3; 7 bases agree with TRBD2. The germline gives CDR1 DFQATT, CDR2 SNEGSKA (reference sequence). V gave up 6 bases and J gave up 2 bases; unmatched junction bases: 11. This CDR3 is 15 amino acids long. This chain's CDR3 is CSAPTRGSTTDTQYF. CDR3 sequence (DNA): TGCAGTGCCCCCACTCGCGGGAGCACCACAGATACGCAGTATTTT.

The V and J genes are TRBV5-1 and TRBJ1-6, with D unresolved. The CDR3 is made up of 14 amino acids. Germline CDR1 and CDR2: SGHRS and YFSETQ. V lost 0 bases and J lost 2, with 3 bases in between. The CDR3 nucleotides read TGCGCCAGCAGCTTGGGGACCTATAATTCACCCCTCCACTTT. It is translated as CASSLGTYNSPLHF.